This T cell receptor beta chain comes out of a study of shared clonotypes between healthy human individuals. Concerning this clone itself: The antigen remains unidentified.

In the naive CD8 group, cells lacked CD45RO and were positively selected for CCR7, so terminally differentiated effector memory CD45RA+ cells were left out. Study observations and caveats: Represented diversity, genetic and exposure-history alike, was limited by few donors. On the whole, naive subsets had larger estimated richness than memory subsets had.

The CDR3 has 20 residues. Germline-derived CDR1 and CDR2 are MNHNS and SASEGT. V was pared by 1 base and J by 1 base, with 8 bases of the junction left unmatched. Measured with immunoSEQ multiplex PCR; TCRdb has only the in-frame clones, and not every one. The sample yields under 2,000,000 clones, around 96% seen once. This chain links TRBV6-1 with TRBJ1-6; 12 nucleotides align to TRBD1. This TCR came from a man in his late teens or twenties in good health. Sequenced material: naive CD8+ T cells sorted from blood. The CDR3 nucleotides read TGTGCCAGCAGTGAAGGGGACAGGGGGCCTAGTAGGTCCTATAATTCACCCCTCCACTTT. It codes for CASSEGDRGPSRSYNSPLHF.